A selection of T cell receptor beta chains follows, all from one sample in a study of cytomegalovirus exposure and HLA in healthy donors. The protocol was immunoSEQ multiplex PCR, while the TCRdb copy is restricted to in-frame clones and leaves out a portion. The sample carries more than 100,000 clones, around 84% recorded once. The material sequenced was PBMCs. The source of these receptors is a woman in her 30s in good health and CMV-seropositive. Both conserved end residues are part of each CDR3. D genes are given only for firm matches. Expanded clones are given a class, and other clones once, few, many or no size at all.

DNA	CDR3	D	V	size	J
TGTGCCAGCACCCGACTAGCGGGGGGTTTCACAGATACGCAGTATTTT	CASTRLAGGFTDTQYF	TRBD2	TRBV28	NA	TRBJ2-3
TGTGCCAGCAGTCCCTCCTGGGACAGGGCGGGAGGAGATACGCAGTATTTT	CASSPSWDRAGGDTQYF	NA	TRBV27	NA	TRBJ2-3
TGCGCCAGCAGCCAGTACAGGGGGAGCTATGGCTACACCTTC	CASSQYRGSYGYTF	TRBD1	TRBV4-3	NA	TRBJ1-2
TGCGCCAGCAGCCAAACGGGAGGGCTAGCGGGGGAGACCCAGTACTTC	CASSQTGGLAGETQYF	TRBD2	TRBV4-3	NA	TRBJ2-5
TGTGCCAGCAGTTTAGCCGGGAAGGAAGAGACCCAGTACTTC	CASSLAGKEETQYF	NA	TRBV28	NA	TRBJ2-5
TGTGCCTGGAATTACGGAGGCGCCAATCAGCCCCAGCATTTT	CAWNYGGANQPQHF	NA	TRBV30	NA	TRBJ1-5
TGTGCCAGCAGCTTCGGTAGGGGGGGACAAGAGACCCAGTACTTC	CASSFGRGGQETQYF	NA	TRBV7-2	NA	TRBJ2-5
TGTGCCAGCCTCCGGCCGGCGGGTACGCAGTATTTT	CASLRPAGTQYF	NA	TRBV2	few	TRBJ2-3
TGTGCCAGCAGCGCCTCAGGGGGCCTTAACTATGGCTACACCTTC	CASSASGGLNYGYTF	TRBD1	TRBV9	NA	TRBJ1-2
TGTGCCAGCAGTCCGAGGGGACAGGGGGCGCCCAAGCAGTACTTC	CASSPRGQGAPKQYF	TRBD1	TRBV27	NA	TRBJ2-7
TGTGCTAGTGGTTTGTCTTCCGGGACAGGGGGCTCCGAAGCTTTCTTT	CASGLSSGTGGSEAFF	TRBD1	TRBV12-5	few	TRBJ1-1
TGTGCCAGCAGCACCGCAGTACTAACTGAAGCTTTCTTT	CASSTAVLTEAFF	NA	TRBV11-1	NA	TRBJ1-1
TGTGCCAGCAGTTACTCGCGATTGAACTATGGCTACACCTTC	CASSYSRLNYGYTF	NA	TRBV6-5	NA	TRBJ1-2
TGTGCCAGCAGCTCCATCCCCTCTTCAGGGTTCGGTGAAGCTTTCTTT	CASSSIPSSGFGEAFF	NA	TRBV7-9	NA	TRBJ1-1
TGTGCCAGCAGCCCTCTAAGAGGAGATTTCTCCTCTGGAAACACCATATATTTT	CASSPLRGDFSSGNTIYF	NA	TRBV7-2	NA	TRBJ1-3
TGTGCCAGTGGGACACAGGTTACGGCTTCGGGTGGCTACACCTTC	CASGTQVTASGGYTF	NA	TRBV19	NA	TRBJ1-2